This TCR beta chain came from a study of blood T cell repertoires in COVID-19. Sequencing was performed with immunoSEQ multiplex PCR; in TCRdb, only in-frame clones are kept and a portion is missing. The sample has about 140,000 clones, around 84% seen once; the top ten hold more than 5%. Germline lookup yields CDR1 SQVTM and CDR2 ANQGSEA. The CDR3 has 13 residues. Trimming took 0 bases from V and 6 from J; bases not matched to a gene: 3. This sequence originates from a human donor in a cohort sampled during active COVID-19. The rearrangement uses TRBV29-1 and TRBJ1-2; 8 bases map to TRBD1. What was sequenced was peripheral blood. The chain's CDR3 is CSVEDTDRDGYTF. As DNA, the CDR3 is TGCAGCGTTGAAGATACGGACAGGGATGGCTACACCTTC. The full variable domain, its missing parts supplied by reference TRBV29-1 and TRBJ1-2, is SAVISQKPSRDICQRGTSLTIQCQVDSQVTMMFWYRQQPGQSLTLIATANQGSEATYESGFVIDKFPISRPNLTFSTLTVSNMSPEDSSIYLCSVEDTDRDGYTFGSGTRLTVV.